This T cell receptor (beta chain) was retrieved from a study of cytomegalovirus exposure and HLA in healthy donors. PCR amplification relied on 60 Vbeta primers (plus 13 Jbeta primers). The table came from immunoSEQ multiplex PCR; TCRdb's copy has only in-frame clones and leaves some out. The sample has roughly 90,000 clones, 78% seen once. This clone was recorded once. Its antigen is as yet unknown. Study-level findings and limits: An analysis was carried out later, and it reportedly showed fewer N-insertions in an Asian-associated ancestry cluster than the approximately 610-donor mean. Data from an earlier analysis indicated that most TCR beta V segments were productive either about 90% or about 30% of the time. Diagnosis of cytomegalovirus status made by the classifier reportedly showed high specificity and sensitivity. Analysis performed later found about 17,000 TCR beta sequences associated with HLA alleles at 0.05 false discovery rate.

This CDR3 region has 13 residues. V gave up 1 base and J gave up 4 bases; unmatched junction bases: 1. The germline V gene encodes CDR1 SGHRS and CDR2 YFSETQ. Sequencing was done on a sample of PBMCs. The rearrangement uses TRBV5-1 and TRBJ2-7, with 8 bases aligning to TRBD2. The TCR sequence derives from a woman between 40 and 50 years old in good health and CMV-seropositive. The DNA for the CDR3 is TGCGCCAGCAGCTTGCGGGAGGGGTACGAGCAGTACTTC. Protein product: CASSLREGYEQYF.